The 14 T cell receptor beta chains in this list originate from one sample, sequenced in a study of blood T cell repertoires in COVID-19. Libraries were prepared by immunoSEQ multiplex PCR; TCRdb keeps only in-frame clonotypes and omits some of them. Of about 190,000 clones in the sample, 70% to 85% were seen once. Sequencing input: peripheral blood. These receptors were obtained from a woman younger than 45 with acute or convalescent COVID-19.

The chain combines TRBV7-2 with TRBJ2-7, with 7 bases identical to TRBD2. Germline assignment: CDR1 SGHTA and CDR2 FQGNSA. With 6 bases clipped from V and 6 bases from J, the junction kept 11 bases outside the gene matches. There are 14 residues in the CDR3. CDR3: CASRGAGRAGEQYF. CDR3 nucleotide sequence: TGTGCCAGCAGGGGTGCGGGGAGGGCCGGCGAGCAGTACTTC.

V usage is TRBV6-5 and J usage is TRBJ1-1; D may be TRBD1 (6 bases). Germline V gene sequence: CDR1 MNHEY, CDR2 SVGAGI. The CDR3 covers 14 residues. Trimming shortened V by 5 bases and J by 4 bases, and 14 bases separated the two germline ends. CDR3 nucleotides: TGTGCCAGCAGTCAACAGGGTTTGAGCACTGAAGCTTTCTTT. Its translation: CASSQQGLSTEAFF.

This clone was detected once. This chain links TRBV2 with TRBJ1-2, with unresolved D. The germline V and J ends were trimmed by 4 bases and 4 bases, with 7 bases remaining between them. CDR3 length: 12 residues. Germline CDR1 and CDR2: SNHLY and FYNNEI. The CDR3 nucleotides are TGTGCCAGCAGTGCCCAGGTCTATGGCTACACCTTC. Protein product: CASSAQVYGYTF.

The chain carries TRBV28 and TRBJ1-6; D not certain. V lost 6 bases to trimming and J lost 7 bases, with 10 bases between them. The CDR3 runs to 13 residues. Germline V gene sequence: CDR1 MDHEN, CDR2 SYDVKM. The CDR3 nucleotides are TGTGCCAGCAGCCTGGCGCGGAATTCACCCCTCCACTTT. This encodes CASSLARNSPLHF. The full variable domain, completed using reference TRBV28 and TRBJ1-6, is DVKVTQSSRYLVKRTGEKVFLECVQDMDHENMFWYRQDPGLGLRLIYFSYDVKMKEKGDIPEGYSVSREKKERFSLILESASTNQTSMYLCASSLARNSPLHFGNGTRLTVT.

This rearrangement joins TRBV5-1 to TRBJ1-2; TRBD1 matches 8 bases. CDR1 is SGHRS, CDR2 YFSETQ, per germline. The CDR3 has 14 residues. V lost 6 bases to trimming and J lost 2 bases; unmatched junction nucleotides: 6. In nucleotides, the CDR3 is TGCGCCAGCAAATGGACAGGGCACAACTATGGCTACACCTTC. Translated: CASKWTGHNYGYTF.

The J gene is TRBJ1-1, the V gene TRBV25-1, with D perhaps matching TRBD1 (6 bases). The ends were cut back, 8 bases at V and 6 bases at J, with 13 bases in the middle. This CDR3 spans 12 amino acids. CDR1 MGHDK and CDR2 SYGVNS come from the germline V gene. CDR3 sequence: CASRGALAEAFF. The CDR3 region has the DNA TGTGCCAGCCGGGGGGCCCTCGCTGAAGCTTTCTTT.

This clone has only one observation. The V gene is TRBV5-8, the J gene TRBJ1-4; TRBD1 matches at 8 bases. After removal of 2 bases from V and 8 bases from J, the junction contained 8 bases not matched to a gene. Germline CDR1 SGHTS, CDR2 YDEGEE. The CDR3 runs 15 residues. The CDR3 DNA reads TGTGCCAGCAGCTTCAGGGGGCGTTTAGAAGAAAAACTGTTTTTT. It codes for CASSFRGRLEEKLFF. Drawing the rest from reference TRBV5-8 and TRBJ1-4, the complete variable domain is EAGVTQSPTHLIKTRGQQATLRCSPISGHTSVYWYQQALGLGLQFLLWYDEGEERNRGNFPPRFSGRQFPNYSSELNVNALELEDSALYLCASSFRGRLEEKLFFGSGTQLSVL.

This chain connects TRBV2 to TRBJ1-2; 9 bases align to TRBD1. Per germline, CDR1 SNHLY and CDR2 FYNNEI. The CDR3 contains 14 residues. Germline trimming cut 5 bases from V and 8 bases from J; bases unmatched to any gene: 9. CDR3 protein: CASSPPGQGGGYTF. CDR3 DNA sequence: TGTGCCAGCAGTCCGCCGGGACAGGGCGGCGGCTACACCTTC. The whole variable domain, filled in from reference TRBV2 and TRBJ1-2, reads EPEVTQTPSHQVTQMGQEVILRCVPISNHLYFYWYRQILGQKVEFLVSFYNNEISEKSEIFDDQFSVERPDGSNFTLKIRSTKLEDSAMYFCASSPPGQGGGYTFGSGTRLTVV.

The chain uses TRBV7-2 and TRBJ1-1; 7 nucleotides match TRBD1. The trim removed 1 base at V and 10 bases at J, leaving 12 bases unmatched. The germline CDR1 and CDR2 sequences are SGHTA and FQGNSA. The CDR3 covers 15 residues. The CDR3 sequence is CASSLVSRQGGGAFF. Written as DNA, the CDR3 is TGTGCCAGCAGCTTAGTGAGCCGACAGGGCGGTGGAGCTTTCTTT.

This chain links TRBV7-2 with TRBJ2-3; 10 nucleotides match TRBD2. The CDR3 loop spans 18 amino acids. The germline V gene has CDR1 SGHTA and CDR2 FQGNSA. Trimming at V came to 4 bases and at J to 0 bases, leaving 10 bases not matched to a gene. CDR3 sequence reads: CASSSNLAGVPSTDTQYF. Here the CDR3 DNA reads TGTGCCAGCAGCTCCAATCTAGCGGGAGTCCCTAGCACAGATACGCAGTATTTT.

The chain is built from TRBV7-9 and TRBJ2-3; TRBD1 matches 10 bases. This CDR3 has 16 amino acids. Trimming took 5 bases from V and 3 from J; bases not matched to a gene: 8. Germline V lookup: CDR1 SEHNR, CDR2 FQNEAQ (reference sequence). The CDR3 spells CASSTRDRGRTDTQYF. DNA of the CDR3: TGTGCCAGCAGCACCCGGGACAGGGGTAGAACAGATACGCAGTATTTT. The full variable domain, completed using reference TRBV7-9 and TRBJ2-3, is DTGVSQNPRHKITKRGQNVTFRCDPISEHNRLYWYRQTLGQGPEFLTYFQNEAQLEKSRLLSDRFSAERPKGSFSTLEIQRTEQGDSAMYLCASSTRDRGRTDTQYFGPGTRLTVL.

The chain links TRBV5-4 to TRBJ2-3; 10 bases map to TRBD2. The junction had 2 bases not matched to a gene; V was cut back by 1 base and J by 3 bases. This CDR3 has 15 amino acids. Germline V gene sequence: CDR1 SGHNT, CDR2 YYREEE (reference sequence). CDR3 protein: CASSLTGLATDTQYF. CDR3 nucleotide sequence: TGTGCCAGCAGCTTGACGGGACTAGCGACAGATACGCAGTATTTT.

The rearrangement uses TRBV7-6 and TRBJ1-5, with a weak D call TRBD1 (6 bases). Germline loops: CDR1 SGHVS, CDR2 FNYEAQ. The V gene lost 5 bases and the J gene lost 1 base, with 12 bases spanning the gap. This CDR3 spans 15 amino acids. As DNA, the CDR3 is TGTGCCAGCAGCCTCCGAGGGGGAAGCAATCAGCCCCAGCATTTT. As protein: CASSLRGGSNQPQHF.

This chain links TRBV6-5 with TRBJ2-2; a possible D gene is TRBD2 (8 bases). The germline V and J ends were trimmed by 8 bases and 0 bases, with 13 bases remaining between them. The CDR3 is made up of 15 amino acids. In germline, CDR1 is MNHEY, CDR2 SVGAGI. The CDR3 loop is CASREGAANTGELFF. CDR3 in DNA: TGTGCCAGCCGGGAGGGGGCGGCGAACACCGGGGAGCTGTTTTTT.